The next 27 T cell receptor beta chains were all read from a single sample in a study of blood T cell repertoires in COVID-19. Generated by immunoSEQ multiplex PCR, the TCRdb table keeps only in-frame clones and is missing some. The sample contains 84,000 or so clones, roughly 78% of which appear only once. The sequenced sample was peripheral blood. These receptors were collected from a woman over 75 with acute or convalescent COVID-19.

This chain connects TRBV5-6 to TRBJ2-1, with 14 bases aligning to TRBD2. Germline CDR1 is SGHDT and CDR2 is YYEEEE. The CDR3 sequence is 15 residues long. Germline trimming cut 2 bases from V and 7 bases from J; bases unmatched to any gene: 2. CDR3 bases: TGTGCCAGCAGCTTCGGACTAGCGGGGGGTAATGAGCAGTTCTTC. The encoded protein is CASSFGLAGGNEQFF.

V and J are TRBV5-1 and TRBJ2-2; tentative D call: TRBD2 (6 bases). The CDR3 totals 15 residues. V was trimmed by 4 bases and J by 5 bases, leaving 15 bases between them. The germline gives CDR1 SGHRS, CDR2 YFSETQ. CDR3 sequence (DNA): TGCGCCAGCAGCCAGGAAACAGGACTAACCGGGGAGCTGTTTTTT. This sequence encodes CASSQETGLTGELFF. The whole variable domain, remainder taken from reference TRBV5-1 and TRBJ2-2, is KAGVTQTPRYLIKTRGQQVTLSCSPISGHRSVSWYQQTPGQGLQFLFEYFSETQRNKGNFPGRFSGRQFSNSRSEMNVSTLELGDSALYLCASSQETGLTGELFFGEGSRLTVL.

The chain couples TRBV28 to TRBJ2-1; the D is unclear. Trimming took off 2 bases at V and 3 bases at J, with 11 bases between the two ends. Germline CDR1 is MDHEN and CDR2 is SYDVKM. The CDR3 contains 15 residues. CDR3 in amino acids: CASSLAGPIYNEQFF. The CDR3 bases are TGTGCCAGCAGTTTAGCAGGTCCGATCTACAATGAGCAGTTCTTC.

The rearrangement uses TRBV19 and TRBJ2-5; the D is unclear. The CDR3 sequence is 13 residues long. Germline V gene data show CDR1 as LNHDA and CDR2 as SQIVND (reference sequence). The V end was cut by 5 bases, the J end by 1 base, with 8 bases between. The CDR3 DNA is TGTGCCAGTAGTCAACCGGGCCAAGAGACCCAGTACTTC. It specifies CASSQPGQETQYF.

The chain employs TRBV2 and TRBJ2-7, with TRBD2 matching over 14 bases. V lost 5 bases, J lost 7 bases, and 4 bases stayed unmatched. CDR3 size: 14 residues. Germline values: CDR1 SNHLY, CDR2 FYNNEI. The CDR3, as DNA: TGTGCCAGCAGTACGGGACTAGCGGGAGTAGAGCAGTACTTC. Amino acid sequence: CASSTGLAGVEQYF.

The gene calls are TRBV3-1 (or the pseudogene TRBV3-2) and TRBJ2-6; D remains unclear. V lost 0 bases and J 0 bases, leaving 3 bases between the germline ends. The CDR3 has 15 residues. Germline V CDR1 and CDR2: LGHDT, YNNKEL (reference sequence). CDR3 sequence (DNA): TGTGCCAGCAGCCAAGACCTCTCTGGGGCCAACGTCCTGACTTTC. Protein sequence: CASSQDLSGANVLTF.

A single count supports this clone. This chain connects TRBV6-1 to TRBJ1-6; 9 bases are a match to TRBD1. CDR3 size: 14 residues. V lost 7 bases to trimming and J lost 7 bases; unmatched junction nucleotides: 5. The germline gives CDR1 MNHNS, CDR2 SASEGT. DNA of the CDR3: TGTGCCAGCAACAGACAGGGGGGAAATTCACCCCTCCACTTT. Its protein is CASNRQGGNSPLHF.

J is TRBJ2-7 and V is TRBV5-1, with D perhaps matching TRBD1 (6 bases). The V and J ends lost 9 bases and 2 bases respectively, with 15 bases between them. Germline V lookup: CDR1 SGHRS, CDR2 YFSETQ. CDR3 length equals 13 residues. CDR3: CATSDSPTYEQYF. Here the CDR3 DNA reads TGCGCCACCTCGGACAGTCCAACCTACGAGCAGTACTTC.

The V and J genes are TRBV9 and TRBJ1-2; D unresolved. The germline CDR1 and CDR2 sequences are SGDLS and YYNGEE. The V end was cut by 1 base, the J end by 6 bases, with 13 bases between. There are 14 residues in the CDR3. CDR3 protein: CASSVRSRLNGYTF. The CDR3, as DNA: TGTGCCAGCAGCGTAAGGAGTCGGTTAAATGGCTACACCTTC.

This chain joins TRBV5-1 and TRBJ2-1, with TRBD2 identical over 7 bases. The V segment lost 4 bases and the J segment 6 bases; nucleotides outside the gene matches: 16. The CDR3 has 17 amino acids. The germline V gene has CDR1 SGHRS and CDR2 YFSETQ. The CDR3 sequence: CASSPLLGSGLGNEQFF. The CDR3 DNA reads as TGCGCCAGCAGCCCACTCCTTGGTAGCGGGCTTGGCAATGAGCAGTTCTTC.

V and J are TRBV2 and TRBJ2-7; no clear D. Germline loops: CDR1 SNHLY, CDR2 FYNNEI. CDR3 size: 11 residues. With 6 bases removed from V and 7 bases from J, the gap between germline ends came to 10 bases. Here the CDR3 DNA reads TGTGCCAGCAGAGATGACTGGGAGCAGTACTTC. Its protein product is CASRDDWEQYF.

The CDR3 DNA reads as TGTGCCAGCAGCCCCGGAGAGACTAGCAATCAGCCCCAGCATTTT. Translated: CASSPGETSNQPQHF. The genes are TRBV7-8 and TRBJ1-5; D uncertain. The CDR3 totals 15 residues. Germline V gene lookup returns CDR1 SGHVS and CDR2 FQNEAQ. V gave up 5 bases and J gave up 0 bases, with 11 bases separating them. The full variable domain, completed using reference TRBV7-8 and TRBJ1-5, is GAGVSQSPRYKVAKRGQDVALRCDPISGHVSLFWYQQALGQGPEFLTYFQNEAQLDKSGLPSDRFFAERPEGSVSTLKIQRTQQEDSAVYLCASSPGETSNQPQHFGDGTRLSIL.

This clone is deemed medium-sized. V usage is TRBV12-3 or TRBV12-4 and J usage is TRBJ1-2; D is unresolved. Between the trimmed V and J ends, which lost 3 bases and 4 bases, there was a span of 9 bases. The CDR3 extends over 13 amino acids. Written as DNA, the CDR3 is TGTGCCAGCAGTTTGACACAATTCTATGGCTACACCTTC. Translation gives CASSLTQFYGYTF.

The V and J genes are TRBV10-3 and TRBJ2-4; 10 nucleotides agree with TRBD1. CDR3 length: 14 amino acids. CDR1 is ENHRY and CDR2 is SYGVKD in the germline V gene. Trimming removed 4 bases from V and 7 bases from J; junction bases left unmatched: 4. CDR3 sequence: CAISAGGQGNIQYF. CDR3 nucleotide sequence: TGTGCCATCAGTGCGGGGGGACAGGGGAACATTCAGTACTTC.

V and J are TRBV25-1 and TRBJ2-5; TRBD2 aligns across 9 bases. This CDR3 is built from 14 residues. J was trimmed by 2 bases and V by 6 bases; bases with no gene match: 4. Germline CDR1 is MGHDK and CDR2 is SYGVNS. The CDR3 is CASRVSGGQETQYF. The CDR3 DNA is TGTGCCAGCAGGGTGAGCGGGGGGCAAGAGACCCAGTACTTC.

This clone was detected only a few times. V and J are TRBV7-8 and TRBJ1-6, with 7 bases that match TRBD1. The junction had 17 bases not matched to a gene; V was cut back by 0 bases and J by 6 bases. CDR1 SGHVS and CDR2 FQNEAQ come from the germline V gene. The CDR3 spans 20 residues. The CDR3 coding sequence is TGTGCCAGCAGCTTAGCCCTCCGACAGGGCGGGCGTTCATTTAATTCACCCCTCCACTTT. It yields the protein CASSLALRQGGRSFNSPLHF.

The chain recombines TRBV6-6 with TRBJ1-3; maybe TRBD1 (6 bases). V lost 5 bases, J lost 8 bases, and 13 bases lay in between. CDR1 and CDR2 (germline): MNHNY, SVGAGI (reference sequence). The CDR3 runs 13 residues. CDR3 DNA: TGTGCCAGCAGTCCCTCAGGGGCGGACACCATATATTTT. Its protein is CASSPSGADTIYF.

The rearrangement links TRBV28 to TRBJ1-1; D is possibly TRBD1 (6 bases). This CDR3 has 12 amino acids. Trimming cost V 1 base and J 10 bases, with 10 bases left between them. Per the germline V gene, CDR1 is MDHEN and CDR2 is SYDVKM. The CDR3 DNA follows: TGTGCCAGCAGTTTATCGACAGGCTCAGCTTTCTTT. It specifies CASSLSTGSAFF.

The chain links TRBV28 to TRBJ2-2; D possibly corresponds to TRBD2 (5 bases). Germline V CDR1 and CDR2: MDHEN, SYDVKM. The CDR3 loop spans 17 amino acids. Trimming took 6 bases from V and 0 from J, leaving 17 bases between them. CDR3 coding DNA: TGTGCCAGCAGCCGCGGGTGGGGTTACGCGAACACCGGGGAGCTGTTTTTT. Encoded protein: CASSRGWGYANTGELFF. Full variable domain (outside the CDR3, taken from reference TRBV28 and TRBJ2-2): DVKVTQSSRYLVKRTGEKVFLECVQDMDHENMFWYRQDPGLGLRLIYFSYDVKMKEKGDIPEGYSVSREKKERFSLILESASTNQTSMYLCASSRGWGYANTGELFFGEGSRLTVL.

J is TRBJ1-6 and V is TRBV25-1, with D perhaps TRBD1 (6 bases). This CDR3 contains 14 residues. Germline V gene lookup returns CDR1 MGHDK and CDR2 SYGVNS. V was cut by 6 bases and J by 4 bases, with 10 bases left in between. CDR3 loop: CASRTTGYNSPLHF. The CDR3 DNA reads TGTGCCAGCAGAACGACAGGATATAATTCACCCCTCCACTTT.

The J gene is TRBJ1-6, the V gene TRBV18; TRBD1 matches at 7 bases. Trimming took 10 bases from V and 9 from J; bases not matched to a gene: 9. The CDR3 runs 13 residues. Germline CDR1 is KGHSH and CDR2 is LQKENI. The CDR3 protein is CATTGDLSSPLHF. The CDR3 nucleotides are TGTGCCACCACAGGGGACCTAAGTTCACCCCTCCACTTT.

CDR3 bases: TGTGCCAGCAGTCCCCAGGGGGATACGCAGTATTTT. It specifies CASSPQGDTQYF. V is TRBV7-9 and J is TRBJ2-3; D might be TRBD1 (6 bases). Germline V gives CDR1 SEHNR, CDR2 FQNEAQ (reference sequence). This CDR3 has 12 residues. V gave up 6 bases and J gave up 6 bases, with 10 bases separating them. Drawing the rest from reference TRBV7-9 and TRBJ2-3, the complete variable domain is DTGVSQNPRHKITKRGQNVTFRCDPISEHNRLYWYRQTLGQGPEFLTYFQNEAQLEKSRLLSDRFSAERPKGSFSTLEIQRTEQGDSAMYLCASSPQGDTQYFGPGTRLTVL.

This sequence joins TRBV3-1 (or the pseudogene TRBV3-2) and TRBJ2-2; D is possibly TRBD1 (6 bases). Germline loops: CDR1 LGHDT, CDR2 YNNKEL (reference sequence). The CDR3 has 16 amino acids. V was cut by 4 bases and J by 2 bases, with 14 bases left in between. CDR3 loop: CASSLITGYNTGELFF. CDR3 in DNA: TGTGCCAGCAGCCTGATAACAGGGTATAACACCGGGGAGCTGTTTTTT.

To note about this clone: Germline is not matched at one junction end, which may reflect a read error. This rearrangement joins TRBV27 to TRBJ2-1; 10 nucleotides align to TRBD2. Germline V gene sequence: CDR1 MNHEY, CDR2 SMNVEV (reference sequence). The CDR3 contains 11 residues. The CDR3 nucleotides are TGTGCCAGCAGTTTAGGGACTAGCGCGATCTTC. This gives the protein CASSLGTSAIF.

This sequence joins TRBV5-4 and TRBJ1-2; D perhaps matches TRBD1 (5 bases). The CDR3 is 13 residues long. V was shortened by 7 bases and J by 4 bases, with 14 bases between the two germline ends. Germline CDR1 SGHNT, CDR2 YYREEE (reference sequence). The CDR3 spells CASAVEGFYGYTF. CDR3 bases: TGTGCCAGCGCGGTGGAGGGGTTCTATGGCTACACCTTC.

This chain connects TRBV5-1 to TRBJ2-1; the match to TRBD2 covers 7 bases. Germline CDR1 reads SGHRS; CDR2 reads YFSETQ. V lost 1 base and J lost 7; bases outside the gene matches: 5. This CDR3 region has 14 residues. CDR3: CASSLKLAGNEQFF. DNA for the CDR3: TGCGCCAGCAGCTTGAAATTAGCGGGTAATGAGCAGTTCTTC.

CDR3 sequence reads: CASSFSGELFF. CDR3 DNA: TGCGCCAGCAGCTTCTCCGGGGAGCTGTTTTTT. This chain uses TRBV5-1 with TRBJ2-2; no clear D. The germline V gene encodes CDR1 SGHRS and CDR2 YFSETQ. V lost 2 bases and J 6 bases, leaving 2 bases between the germline ends. The CDR3 loop spans 11 amino acids.